Each of the 26 T cell receptor beta chains below was sequenced from the same sample in a study of T cell repertoires in cytomegalovirus infection. These receptors lack a known antigen. MiXCR, applied by TCRdb to the reads, yields one record per CDR3 protein. The repertoire holds hundreds of thousands of distinct CDR3 sequences, with roughly 43% as singletons. The source material was cultured PBMCs, sampled from culture after CMV antigen stimulation. These receptors came from a human donor in good health (CMV status not recorded). Some clones in this sample may be carry-over from other donors' samples.

This chain connects TRBV11-2 to TRBJ2-1; TRBD2 matches at 10 bases. From germline, CDR1 is SGHAT and CDR2 FQNNGV. The V and J ends lost 7 bases and 9 bases, in that order; junction bases with no gene match: 27. The CDR3 sequence is 20 residues long. The CDR3 reads CASTPRDGDNLAGANLEQFF. The DNA for the CDR3 is TGTGCCAGCACCCCTAGGGACGGGGATAACCTAGCGGGAGCGAACCTTGAGCAGTTCTTC. Supplemented by reference TRBV11-2 and TRBJ2-1, the full variable domain reads EAGVAQSPRYKIIEKRQSVAFWCNPISGHATLYWYQQILGQGPKLLIQFQNNGVVDDSQLPKDRFSAERLKGVDSTLKIQPAKLEDSAVYLCASTPRDGDNLAGANLEQFFGPGTRLTVL.

This clonotype was counted a few times. This chain joins TRBV6-6 and TRBJ2-1; 11 nucleotides align to TRBD2. From germline, CDR1 is MNHNY and CDR2 SVGAGI (reference sequence). The CDR3 spans 14 residues. V was clipped by 9 bases and J by 6 bases; unmatched bases: 7. The CDR3 is CASRFTSGSNEQFF. CDR3 coding DNA: TGTGCCAGTAGGTTTACTAGCGGGAGCAATGAGCAGTTCTTC.

This chain connects TRBV3-1 to TRBJ2-5; TRBD2 matches 10 bases. Trimming took 8 bases from V and 10 from J; bases not matched to a gene: 19. The V gene's germline CDR1 is LGHDT and CDR2 YNNKEL (reference sequence). This CDR3 spans 16 amino acids. CDR3 sequence reads: CASRWSSGGPGDIQYF. In DNA form, the CDR3 reads TGTGCCAGCCGATGGAGTAGCGGGGGGCCAGGGGATATCCAGTACTTC.

This clonotype has a handful of counts. Mismatch with germline at one junction end may stem from a read error. V is TRBV6-6 and J is TRBJ1-2; maybe TRBD1 (5 bases). The CDR3 sequence is 12 residues long. Germline V CDR1 and CDR2: MNHNY, SVGAGI (reference sequence). Written as DNA, the CDR3 is TGTGCCAGCAGTTACTCTGTTTCGACAGCGCACTTC. This sequence encodes CASSYSVSTAHF.

The chain is built from TRBV5-4 and TRBJ1-1, with 7 bases that match TRBD1. V lost 4 bases, J lost 6 bases, and 6 bases stayed unmatched. The germline gives CDR1 SGHNT, CDR2 YYREEE (reference sequence). CDR3 length equals 13 residues. CDR3 amino acids: CASSLWTGAEAFF. CDR3 DNA: TGTGCCAGCAGCCTCTGGACAGGAGCTGAAGCTTTCTTT.

This clonotype was detected only a few times. The V call is TRBV28, the J call TRBJ2-7; no clear D gene. Germline values: CDR1 MDHEN, CDR2 SYDVKM. The CDR3 is 15 residues long. With 2 bases removed from V and 6 bases from J, the gap between germline ends came to 17 bases. The CDR3 sequence: CASSLEGWQKGEQYF. CDR3 bases: TGTGCCAGCAGTTTAGAAGGTTGGCAGAAGGGCGAGCAGTACTTC.

Only a few counts were recorded for this clonotype. J is TRBJ2-7 and V is TRBV5-4, with 10 positions matching TRBD2. The CDR3 runs 17 residues. V was clipped by 2 bases and J by 1 base; unmatched bases: 9. Germline CDR1 and CDR2: SGHNT and YYREEE (reference sequence). CDR3 coding DNA: TGTGCCAGCAGCTTACAAGCGGGAGGGCGGGGATCCTACGAGCAGTACTTC. As protein: CASSLQAGGRGSYEQYF. The complete variable domain, with remaining parts taken from reference TRBV5-4 and TRBJ2-7, reads ETGVTQSPTHLIKTRGQQVTLRCSSQSGHNTVSWYQQALGQGPQFIFQYYREEENGRGNFPPRFSGLQFPNYSSELNVNALELDDSALYLCASSLQAGGRGSYEQYFGPGTRLTVT.

For the CDR3, the DNA is TGTGCTAGTGGTTTCCCTCCGGGGGGCAGGGGCAGACAGTACAATGAGCAGTTCTTC. Amino acids: CASGFPPGGRGRQYNEQFF. The gene calls are TRBV12-5 and TRBJ2-1, with a tentative D call TRBD2 (7 bases). This CDR3 is built from 19 residues. CDR1 is LGHNT, CDR2 FRNRAP, per germline. V was cut by 3 bases and J by 4 bases, with 25 bases left in between.

The chain recombines TRBV27 with TRBJ2-1, with D hard to call. V was shortened by 6 bases and J by 3 bases, with 12 bases between the two germline ends. The germline CDR1 and CDR2 sequences are MNHEY and SMNVEV (reference sequence). The CDR3 runs to 14 residues. This CDR3 is CASRTVGGYNEQFF. The CDR3 DNA is TGTGCCAGCAGAACGGTTGGTGGCTACAATGAGCAGTTCTTC.

The genes are TRBV19 and TRBJ2-3, with TRBD2 matching over 9 bases. This CDR3 has 14 amino acids. Germline assignment: CDR1 LNHDA and CDR2 SQIVND (reference sequence). With V trimmed by 6 bases and J by 4 bases, 5 bases remained unmatched. The CDR3 spells CASRVAGDSDTQYF. For the CDR3, the DNA is TGTGCCAGTAGGGTAGCGGGAGATTCAGATACGCAGTATTTT.

The V and J genes are TRBV19 and TRBJ2-7; the match to TRBD1 covers 11 bases. CDR1 is LNHDA and CDR2 is SQIVND in the germline V gene (reference sequence). V lost 7 bases to trimming and J lost 4 bases; unmatched junction nucleotides: 6. The CDR3 spans 14 residues. As DNA, the CDR3 is TGTGCCAGTACTCCCCGGGACAGGGGGTACGAGCAGTACTTC. Encoded protein: CASTPRDRGYEQYF.

This clonotype was counted between two and nine times. The chain is built from TRBV7-6 and TRBJ2-5; the match to TRBD2 covers 7 bases. With V trimmed by 3 bases and J by 3 bases, 4 bases remained unmatched. The germline V gene encodes CDR1 SGHVS and CDR2 FNYEAQ. The CDR3 contains 14 residues. CDR3 bases: TGTGCCAGCAGCTTCCGGCTAGCGGAAGAGACCCAGTACTTC. Protein: CASSFRLAEETQYF.

This chain links TRBV28 with TRBJ1-5, with D possibly matching TRBD1 (5 bases). CDR1 is MDHEN, CDR2 SYDVKM, per germline. This CDR3 has 15 amino acids. The V end was cut by 6 bases, the J end by 0 bases, with 12 bases between. The CDR3 here is CASRGGHYSNQPQHF. The CDR3 DNA is TGTGCCAGCAGGGGTGGACATTATAGCAATCAGCCCCAGCATTTT. Looking up the rest from reference TRBV28 and TRBJ1-5 gives the full variable domain: DVKVTQSSRYLVKRTGEKVFLECVQDMDHENMFWYRQDPGLGLRLIYFSYDVKMKEKGDIPEGYSVSREKKERFSLILESASTNQTSMYLCASRGGHYSNQPQHFGDGTRLSIL.

Only a few counts were recorded for this clonotype. V gene TRBV6-1 combines with J gene TRBJ2-5, with a possible D match to TRBD2 (6 bases). The CDR3 has 13 residues. V shed 9 bases and J shed 1 base, with 12 bases lying between them. CDR1 is MNHNS and CDR2 is SASEGT in the germline V gene. The CDR3 loop reads CASRGILQETQYF. CDR3 coding DNA: TGTGCCAGTCGCGGGATTCTCCAAGAGACCCAGTACTTC.

V is TRBV7-6 and J is TRBJ1-3; possibly TRBD1 for D (6 bases). Germline CDR1 and CDR2: SGHVS and FNYEAQ. V was shortened by 1 base and J by 0 bases, with 22 bases between the two germline ends. The CDR3 covers 20 residues. CDR3 region: CASSLVARFGTINSGNTIYF. The CDR3 nucleotides read TGTGCCAGCAGCTTAGTGGCTCGATTCGGGACAATCAACTCTGGAAACACCATATATTTT.

The J gene is TRBJ2-1, the V gene TRBV7-2; 10 nucleotides agree with TRBD2. With V trimmed by 1 base and J by 4 bases, 4 bases remained unmatched. The CDR3 is 16 amino acids. The V gene's germline CDR1 is SGHTA and CDR2 FQGNSA. In nucleotides, the CDR3 is TGTGCCAGCAGCTTAGGGTGGACTAGCGGATACAATGAGCAGTTCTTC. This translates into CASSLGWTSGYNEQFF.

V gene TRBV7-2 combines with J gene TRBJ1-4, with 7 bases lining up with TRBD1. This CDR3 has 20 amino acids. Germline lookup yields CDR1 SGHTA and CDR2 FQGNSA. The V segment lost 3 bases and the J segment 1 base; nucleotides outside the gene matches: 17. For the CDR3, the DNA is TGTGCCAGCAGCTTGGGCTTTTACAGGGGCTCCCCACGAACTAATGAAAAACTGTTTTTT. Amino acid sequence: CASSLGFYRGSPRTNEKLFF. Filled out from reference TRBV7-2 and TRBJ1-4, the complete variable domain reads GAGVSQSPSNKVTEKGKDVELRCDPISGHTALYWYRQSLGQGLEFLIYFQGNSAPDKSGLPSDRFSAERTGGSVSTLTIQRTQQEDSAVYLCASSLGFYRGSPRTNEKLFFGSGTQLSVL.

This clonotype turned up a few times. The V call is TRBV28, the J call TRBJ2-3; 7 bases map to TRBD2. V lost 4 bases to trimming and J lost 0 bases; unmatched junction nucleotides: 10. The CDR3 length is 17 residues. Germline values: CDR1 MDHEN, CDR2 SYDVKM. The CDR3 region is CASSYTGGTVSTDTQYF. In DNA form, the CDR3 reads TGTGCCAGCAGTTACACCGGGGGGACCGTAAGCACAGATACGCAGTATTTT.

This clonotype was detected a few times. This sequence joins TRBV7-2 and TRBJ2-1, with a weak D call TRBD2 (5 bases). The germline V gene has CDR1 SGHTA and CDR2 FQGNSA. This CDR3 spans 15 amino acids. The V and J ends lost 1 base and 4 bases respectively, with 11 bases between them. CDR3: CASSLDRIAYNEQFF. The CDR3 DNA sequence: TGTGCCAGCAGCTTAGATCGGATAGCGTACAATGAGCAGTTCTTC.

The V and J genes are TRBV6-6 and TRBJ2-3; 8 positions match TRBD1. Germline V gives CDR1 MNHNY, CDR2 SVGAGI (reference sequence). Losses at the gene ends were 5 bases for V and 6 bases for J; bases not matched to a gene: 7. This CDR3 contains 14 residues. CDR3 loop: CASSPQGAEDTQYF. The CDR3 DNA reads as TGTGCCAGCAGTCCGCAGGGGGCTGAGGATACGCAGTATTTT.

The CDR3 sequence is CASSSGGNLAPQHF. The CDR3 nucleotides are TGTGCCAGCAGTTCCGGAGGGAATTTAGCGCCCCAGCATTTT. The chain joins TRBV12-3 or TRBV12-4 to TRBJ1-5, with D hard to call. This CDR3 is 14 amino acids long. V was trimmed by 4 bases and J by 9 bases, leaving 16 bases between them.

V gene TRBV7-2 combines with J gene TRBJ1-6, with D hard to call. CDR1 is SGHTA and CDR2 is FQGNSA in the germline V gene. The CDR3 loop spans 14 amino acids. The germline V and J ends were trimmed by 1 base and 6 bases, with 7 bases remaining between them. Here the CDR3 DNA reads TGTGCCAGCAGCTTAGTTACAGCTAATTCACCCCTCCACTTT. Protein: CASSLVTANSPLHF.

This clonotype was seen more than once but under ten times. The chain joins TRBV4-3 to TRBJ2-7; 10 nucleotides align to TRBD2. CDR3 length equals 15 residues. Germline CDR1 reads LGHNA; CDR2 reads YSLEER. Trimming cost V 0 bases and J 4 bases; bases outside gene matches: 3. The CDR3 region is CASSQEASGSYEQYF. DNA of the CDR3: TGCGCCAGCAGCCAAGAGGCTAGCGGGAGTTACGAGCAGTACTTC.

This chain uses TRBV7-2 with TRBJ2-7; D unresolved. This CDR3 is 14 amino acids long. Trimming shortened V by 3 bases and J by 0 bases, and 9 bases separated the two germline ends. Germline V gives CDR1 SGHTA, CDR2 FQGNSA. As DNA, the CDR3 is TGTGCCAGCAGCTTCGGACCCGGCTCCTACGAGCAGTACTTC. Protein: CASSFGPGSYEQYF.

In this sample, this clonotype turned up a few times. J is TRBJ1-2 and V is TRBV7-2; 12 bases match TRBD1. V lost 5 bases, J lost 3 bases, and 7 bases stayed unmatched. Germline CDR1 SGHTA, CDR2 FQGNSA. The CDR3 sequence is 16 residues long. The CDR3 DNA reads TGTGCCAGCAGCACGAGGGACAGGGGGCCAGACTATGGCTACACCTTC. Encoded protein: CASSTRDRGPDYGYTF.

The V gene is TRBV18, the J gene TRBJ1-5, with 8 bases identical to TRBD1. In germline, CDR1 is KGHSH, CDR2 LQKENI. The CDR3 runs 15 residues. The ends lost 4 bases at V and 3 bases at J; junction bases unmatched: 5. The CDR3 protein is CASSLQGAFNQPQHF. The DNA of the CDR3 is TGTGCCAGCTCACTCCAGGGGGCCTTCAATCAGCCCCAGCATTTT. The full variable domain, in which reference TRBV18 and TRBJ1-5 provide the parts outside the CDR3, is NAGVMQNPRHLVRRRGQEARLRCSPMKGHSHVYWYRQLPEEGLKFMVYLQKENIIDESGMPKERFSAEFPKEGPSILRIQQVVRGDSAAYFCASSLQGAFNQPQHFGDGTRLSIL.